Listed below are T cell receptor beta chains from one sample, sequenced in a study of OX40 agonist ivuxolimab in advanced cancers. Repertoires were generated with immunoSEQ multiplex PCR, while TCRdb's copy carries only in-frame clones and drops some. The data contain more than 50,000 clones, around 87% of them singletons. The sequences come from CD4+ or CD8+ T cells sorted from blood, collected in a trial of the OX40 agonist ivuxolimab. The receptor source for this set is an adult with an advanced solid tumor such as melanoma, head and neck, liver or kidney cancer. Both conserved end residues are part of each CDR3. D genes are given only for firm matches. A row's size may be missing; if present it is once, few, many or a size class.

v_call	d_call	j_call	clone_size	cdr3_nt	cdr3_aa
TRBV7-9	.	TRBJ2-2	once	TGTGCCAGCAATGGTGGAAACACCGGGGAGCTGTTTTTT	CASNGGNTGELFF
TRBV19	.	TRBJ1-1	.	TGTGCCAGTAGTATAGTCGGGGACACTGAAGCTTTCTTT	CASSIVGDTEAFF
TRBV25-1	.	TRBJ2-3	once	TGTGCCAGCAGTGAATGGCGCAGCACAGATACGCAGTATTTT	CASSEWRSTDTQYF
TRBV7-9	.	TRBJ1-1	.	TGTGCCAGCAGCTTAGCAGGCGGAGGCACTGAAGCTTTCTTT	CASSLAGGGTEAFF
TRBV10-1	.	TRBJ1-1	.	TGCGCCAGTAAACAGGGTATGAACACTGAAGCTTTCTTT	CASKQGMNTEAFF
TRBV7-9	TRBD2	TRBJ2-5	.	TGTGCCAGCAGCTTACTAGCGGGCCTCCAAGAGACCCAGTACTTC	CASSLLAGLQETQYF
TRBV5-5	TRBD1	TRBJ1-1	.	TGTGCCAGCAGCGGGGACAGAAACACTGAAGCTTTCTTT	CASSGDRNTEAFF
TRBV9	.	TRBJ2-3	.	TGTGCCAGCAGCGTAGAGGTCGGATTGAACCAGTATTTT	CASSVEVGLNQYF
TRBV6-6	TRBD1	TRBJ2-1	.	TGTGCCAGCAGTGACCGGGACAGGGAGGGTGAGCAGTTCTTC	CASSDRDREGEQFF
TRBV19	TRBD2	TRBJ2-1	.	TGTGCCAGTAGTCGGGGGGGCTCCTACAATGAGCAGTTCTTC	CASSRGGSYNEQFF